This is a list of T cell receptor beta chains from one sample in a study of vaccination and CD4 T cells after COVID-19. TCRdb re-analysed the PCR reads in MiXCR, keeping a single row per CDR3 protein. The data contain 4,000 to 4,500 distinct CDR3 sequences, 21% of them singletons. Their antigens remain unidentified. Sequencing was carried out using CD4+ T cells from blood, cultured in vitro. These receptors all stem from a human donor who had recovered from COVID-19. CDR3s include the opening cysteine and the closing phenylalanine or tryptophan. A D gene is named only where the DNA matches it firmly. Expanded clones get a size class; other rows say once, few or many, or leave the size out.

.,TRBJ1-1,TRBV25-1,.,TGTGCCAGCAGGGGACGGATTACTGAAGCTTTCTTT,CASRGRITEAFF
.,TRBJ2-5,TRBV18,.,TGTGCCAGCTCACAAGGGAGTCAAGAGACCCAGTACTTC,CASSQGSQETQYF
.,TRBJ2-3,TRBV5-1,.,TGCGCCAGCAGCTTGAGAGAATCAGATACGCAGTATTTT,CASSLRESDTQYF
medium-sized,TRBJ1-1,TRBV7-2,.,TGTGCCAGCAGCCTCGCCCGCAAATCCACTATGGAAGCCCGTGAAGCTTTCTTT,CASSLARKSTMEAREAFF
few,TRBJ2-1,TRBV29-1,TRBD2,TGCAGCGTAACTAGCGGGGCCTACAATGAGCAGTTCTTC,CSVTSGAYNEQFF
few,TRBJ1-2,TRBV6-5,.,TGTGCCAGCAGTTTCCGACCACAGGGACATGGCTACACCTTC,CASSFRPQGHGYTF
.,TRBJ2-1,TRBV12-3/TRBV12-4,.,TGTGCCAGCAGTCCAGGGCTCCCAGGCAATGAGCAGTTCTTC,CASSPGLPGNEQFF
few,TRBJ2-7,TRBV10-3,.,TGTGCCATCGGACAGATGAGCTCCTACGAGCAGTACTTC,CAIGQMSSYEQYF
few,TRBJ1-2,TRBV30,.,TGTGCCTGGAGTGAATTAGGGGATGGCTACACCTTC,CAWSELGDGYTF
few,TRBJ1-6,TRBV12-3/TRBV12-4,.,TGTGCCAGCAGTTTAGGGGTCCGATCACCCCTCCACTTT,CASSLGVRSPLHF
once,TRBJ2-7,TRBV11-1,.,TGTGCCAGCAGCTTAACGACAGCTACCCACGAGCAGTACTTC,CASSLTTATHEQYF
.,TRBJ2-5,TRBV7-9,.,TGTGCCAGCAGCTTAGTGCGGGAGACCCAGTACTTC,CASSLVRETQYF
medium-sized,TRBJ2-7,TRBV7-2,.,TGTGCCAGCAGCCTCAGCTCCTACGAGCAGTACTTC,CASSLSSYEQYF
medium-sized,TRBJ2-7,TRBV21-1,.,TGTGCCTCTCTCGGGACAGGGGACCCTCCTATCTACGGCGAGTACTTC,CASLGTGDPPIYGEYF
few,TRBJ1-2,TRBV11-2,.,TGTGCCAGCAGCCCCGACAGGACCCAGGGCTACACCTTC,CASSPDRTQGYTF
few,TRBJ2-5,TRBV3-1,TRBD2,TGTGCCAGCAGCCAAGGTGGACTAGCGGGGCCAGAGACCCAGTACTTC,CASSQGGLAGPETQYF
few,TRBJ1-5,TRBV6-5,.,TGTGCCAGCAGTTACCAAAGGGACATCCAGCCCCAGCATTTT,CASSYQRDIQPQHF
medium-sized,TRBJ2-5,TRBV12-3/TRBV12-4,.,TGTGCCAGCTCAACAGGGTCCCAAGAGACCCAGTACTTC,CASSTGSQETQYF
once,TRBJ2-1,TRBV12-3/TRBV12-4,.,TGTGCCAGCAGTAACCCCCCAAGGGATGAGCAGTTCTTC,CASSNPPRDEQFF
.,TRBJ1-5,TRBV20-1,.,TGCAGTGCTAGTTACGGGGGGAATCAGCCCCAGCATTTT,CSASYGGNQPQHF
few,TRBJ2-7,TRBV6-1,.,TGTGCCAGTTTGGACAGCAACTCCTACGAGCAGTACTTC,CASLDSNSYEQYF
.,TRBJ1-2,TRBV5-4,.,TGTGCCAGCAGCCGCTCGGGACTCACTGTATACACCTTC,CASSRSGLTVYTF
.,TRBJ2-7,TRBV12-3/TRBV12-4,.,TGTGCCAGCAGTTTGGGAATAGGGGACCGAGCTACGAGGGAGCAGTACTTC,CASSLGIGDRATREQYF
.,TRBJ2-2,TRBV3-1,.,TGTGCCAGCAGGGGCGCCAGGGGCACCGGGGAGCTGTTTTTT,CASRGARGTGELFF
.,TRBJ2-4,TRBV2,.,TGTGCCAGCAGTGAACAGGCTCGAAAGGGGCTTTTAGCCAAAAACATTCAGTACTTC,CASSEQARKGLLAKNIQYF
.,TRBJ2-3,TRBV10-3,.,TGTGCCATCAGTGAGTCGGAGGCAATAGATACGCAGTATTTT,CAISESEAIDTQYF
.,TRBJ2-3,TRBV11-3,.,TGTGCCAGCAGTGTGGGAGATACGCAGTATTTT,CASSVGDTQYF
few,TRBJ2-2,TRBV7-7,.,TGTGCTAGCAGCTTGGATAGGACCGGGGAGCTGTTTTTT,CASSLDRTGELFF
few,TRBJ2-5,TRBV5-1,.,TGCGCCAGCAGCTTGGTGCAGGGACCGGAGACCCAGTACTTC,CASSLVQGPETQYF
few,TRBJ1-1,TRBV29-1,.,TGCAGCGTTGGCAGGGAATTGAGGCCTGAAGCTTTCTTT,CSVGRELRPEAFF
.,TRBJ1-1,TRBV20-1,.,TGCAGTGCTAGAGAGGACGACAAACTAGGAGCTTTCTTT,CSAREDDKLGAFF
few,TRBJ1-2,TRBV4-2,.,TGTGCCAGCAGCCAAATAGCAGGGCTTGCCTCCGTTGGCTACACCTTC,CASSQIAGLASVGYTF
few,TRBJ2-1,TRBV7-7,.,TGTGCTAGCAGCTCCACGCATGGACTTTCCTACAATGAGCAGTTCTTC,CASSSTHGLSYNEQFF
few,TRBJ1-1,TRBV5-1,TRBD1,TGCGCCAGCAGCCCTGGGACAGGGGGGATGAACACTGAAGCTTTCTTT,CASSPGTGGMNTEAFF
.,TRBJ1-5,TRBV12-5,.,TGTGCTAGTGGTTTGACAGGGTGGCAGCCCCAGCATTTT,CASGLTGWQPQHF
medium-sized,TRBJ2-3,TRBV20-1,.,TGCAGTGCTAGAGATCGAAGGGGGTGGACAGATACGCAGTATTTT,CSARDRRGWTDTQYF
few,TRBJ1-2,TRBV20-1,TRBD1,TGCAGTGCTATCACAGGGGGCTTTCGCGATGGCTACACCTTC,CSAITGGFRDGYTF
few,TRBJ2-7,TRBV20-1,TRBD2,TGCAGTGCCCGACTAGCGGGACGGTACGAGCAGTACTTC,CSARLAGRYEQYF
.,TRBJ2-7,TRBV19,.,TGTGCCAGTAGTACAGGGCCCGGATCCTACGAGCAGTACTTC,CASSTGPGSYEQYF
few,TRBJ2-3,TRBV7-9,.,TGTGCCAGCAGCCAACTTCACACAGATACGCAGTATTTT,CASSQLHTDTQYF
few,TRBJ2-7,TRBV7-9,.,TGTGCCAGCAGCTTATACTACGAGCAGTACTTC,CASSLYYEQYF
few,TRBJ1-1,TRBV30,.,TGTGCCTGGAGTCCATCTCGAGAAGCTTTCTTT,CAWSPSREAFF
few,TRBJ1-1,TRBV10-3,TRBD1,TGTGCCATTGCGACAGGGCCACAGAACACTGAAGCTTTCTTT,CAIATGPQNTEAFF
large,TRBJ2-3,TRBV20-1,TRBD2,TGCAGTGCCCCTCCCATGGGACTAGCGGGAGCAGATACGCAGTATTTT,CSAPPMGLAGADTQYF
.,TRBJ2-7,TRBV7-2,.,TGTGCCAGCAGCTTGCCTAGTCAATACGAGCAGTACTTC,CASSLPSQYEQYF
.,TRBJ2-7,TRBV5-1,.,TGCGCCAGCAGCGCCACAGGCCTTTTGGGCATCGAGCAGTACTTC,CASSATGLLGIEQYF
few,TRBJ2-5,TRBV20-1,.,TGCAGTGTCGACGGCGGGGAGACCCAGTACTTC,CSVDGGETQYF
.,TRBJ2-7,TRBV7-9,.,TGTGCCAGCAGACCGGACAGGCCCCCCGGGGGGGAGCAGTACTTC,CASRPDRPPGGEQYF
.,TRBJ2-7,TRBV5-1,.,TGCGCCAGCAGTGGGTCGAGCGCTAACTACGAGCAGTACTTC,CASSGSSANYEQYF
few,TRBJ2-1,TRBV20-1,.,TGCAGTGCTAGATTGGTGTCCAATGAGCAGTTCTTC,CSARLVSNEQFF
medium-sized,TRBJ1-6,TRBV6-1,TRBD1,TGTGCCAGCAAAGGGGACAGCCATAATTCACCCCTCCACTTT,CASKGDSHNSPLHF
.,TRBJ2-1,TRBV20-1,TRBD2,TGCAGTGCTAGCCCCTCTAGCGGGACCACGGATGAGCAGTTCTTC,CSASPSSGTTDEQFF
medium-sized,TRBJ1-2,TRBV6-1,TRBD1,TGTGCCAGCCAGGACAGGGGGCTAAATGGCTACACCTTC,CASQDRGLNGYTF